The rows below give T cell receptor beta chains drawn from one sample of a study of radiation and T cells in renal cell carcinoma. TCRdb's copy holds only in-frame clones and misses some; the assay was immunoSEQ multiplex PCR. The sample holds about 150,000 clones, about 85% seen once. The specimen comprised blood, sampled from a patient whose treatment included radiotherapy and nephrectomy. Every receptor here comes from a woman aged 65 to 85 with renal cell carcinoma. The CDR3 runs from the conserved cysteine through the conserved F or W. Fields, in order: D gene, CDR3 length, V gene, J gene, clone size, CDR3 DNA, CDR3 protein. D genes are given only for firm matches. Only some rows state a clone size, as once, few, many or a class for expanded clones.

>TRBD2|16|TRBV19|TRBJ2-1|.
TGTGCCAGTTCGGCCGGGCTAGCGGGGAGGCACAATGAGCAGTTCTTC
CASSAGLAGRHNEQFF
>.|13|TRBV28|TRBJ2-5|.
TGTGCCAGCGTTGGGGGAGTATGGGAGACCCAGTACTTC
CASVGGVWETQYF
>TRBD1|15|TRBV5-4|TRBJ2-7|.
TGTGCCAGCAGCCGCCGGGACAGGGGGCGAACCGAGCAGTACTTC
CASSRRDRGRTEQYF
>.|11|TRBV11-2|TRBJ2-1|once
TGTGCCAGCAGCCCGCGGAGTGAGCAGTTCTTC
CASSPRSEQFF
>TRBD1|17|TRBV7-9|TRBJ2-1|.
TGTGCCAGCAGCTCAGGGACAGGGAGTTTCATTTACAATGAGCAGTTCTTC
CASSSGTGSFIYNEQFF
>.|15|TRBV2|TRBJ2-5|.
TGTGCCAGCAGTCCTGGGGGTTTCCGAAAAGAGACCCAGTACTTC
CASSPGGFRKETQYF
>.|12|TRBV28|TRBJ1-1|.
TGTGCCAGCAGTTTACTACACACTGAAGCTTTCTTT
CASSLLHTEAFF
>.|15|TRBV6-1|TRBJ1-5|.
TGTGCCAGCAGTGTAGTAGCGGAAGGGAATCAGCCCCAGCATTTT
CASSVVAEGNQPQHF
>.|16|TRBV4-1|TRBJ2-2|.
TGCGCCAGCAGCCAAGGGGTGCAGGGTAGAACCGGGGAGCTGTTTTTT
CASSQGVQGRTGELFF
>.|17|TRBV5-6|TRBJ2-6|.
TGTGCCAGCAGCTCCCGAGGAGGGGTCACTGGGGCCAACGTCCTGACTTTC
CASSSRGGVTGANVLTF
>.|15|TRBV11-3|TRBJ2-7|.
TGTGCCAGCAGCTTAGATGGGGGACATGGCGCGTCGCAGTACTTC
CASSLDGGHGASQYF
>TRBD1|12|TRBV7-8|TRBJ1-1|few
TGTGCCAGCAGCCGTCGACAGGGTGAAGCTTTCTTT
CASSRRQGEAFF
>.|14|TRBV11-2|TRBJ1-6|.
TGTGCCAGCAGCTCCACCCGGAGCGGTTCACCCCTCCACTTT
CASSSTRSGSPLHF
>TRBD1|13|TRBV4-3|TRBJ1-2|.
TGCGCCAGCAGCCAAACAGGGGACTATGGCTACACCTTC
CASSQTGDYGYTF
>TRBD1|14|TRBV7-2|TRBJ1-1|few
TGTGCCAGCAGCATACAGGGGGCGAACACTGAAGCTTTCTTT
CASSIQGANTEAFF
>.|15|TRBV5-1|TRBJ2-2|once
TGCGCCAGCAGACAGGGTGGTGTGGGCACCGGGGAGCTGTTTTTT
CASRQGGVGTGELFF
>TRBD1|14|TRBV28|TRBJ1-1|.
TGTGCCAGCAGTTCGGACAGGATGAACACTGAAGCTTTCTTT
CASSSDRMNTEAFF
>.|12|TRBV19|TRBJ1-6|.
TGTGCCACCTCCCAAGCCAATTCACCCCTCCACTTT
CATSQANSPLHF
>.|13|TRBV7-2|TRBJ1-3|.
TGTGCCAGCAGCCCAAGGTCTGGAAACACCATATATTTT
CASSPRSGNTIYF
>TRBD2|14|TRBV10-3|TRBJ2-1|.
TGTGCCATCAGTGTTTTGACTAGCGGGGGGGAGCAGTTCTTC
CAISVLTSGGEQFF
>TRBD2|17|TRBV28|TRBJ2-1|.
TGTGCCAGCAGTTTATCCCCGCGGGGGACCGCCCTCAATGAGCAGTTCTTC
CASSLSPRGTALNEQFF
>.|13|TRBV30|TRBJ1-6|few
TGTGCCTGGATAGCAACCTATAATTCACCCCTCCACTTT
CAWIATYNSPLHF
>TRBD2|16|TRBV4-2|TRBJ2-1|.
TGTGCCAGCAGCCGGGGTAGCGGGGGGCTTGACAATGAGCAGTTCTTC
CASSRGSGGLDNEQFF
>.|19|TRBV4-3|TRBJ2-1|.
TGCGCCAGCAGCCAAGATAAGGACAGACTAACCCCTCGCTACGGTGAGCAGTTCTTC
CASSQDKDRLTPRYGEQFF
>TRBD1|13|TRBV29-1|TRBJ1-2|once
TGCAGCGTCGGACCGGACAGGGATTATGGCTACACCTTC
CSVGPDRDYGYTF
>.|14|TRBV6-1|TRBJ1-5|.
TGTGCCAGCGATCGTCTGGGGAGGAATCAGCCCCAGCATTTT
CASDRLGRNQPQHF
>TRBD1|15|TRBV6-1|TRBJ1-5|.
TGTGCCAGCAGTGAGGGCTCAGGGGGCAGTCAGCCCCAGCATTTT
CASSEGSGGSQPQHF
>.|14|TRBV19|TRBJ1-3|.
TGTGCCAGTACCTGGGGCTTAGCAGGAAACACCATATATTTT
CASTWGLAGNTIYF
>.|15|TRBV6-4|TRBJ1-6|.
TGTGCCAGCAGTGACTCGTTCAGGCCTAATTCACCCCTCCACTTT
CASSDSFRPNSPLHF
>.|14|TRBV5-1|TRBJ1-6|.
TGCGCCAGCAGCTTGAAACAGGGCAATTCACCCCTCCACTTT
CASSLKQGNSPLHF
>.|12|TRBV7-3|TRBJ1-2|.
TGTGCCAGCAGCTCTGGTTTGAATGGCTACACCTTC
CASSSGLNGYTF
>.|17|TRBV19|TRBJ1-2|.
TGTGCCAGTAGTATAGTTCAAGGGGTCCTCCTCAACTCTGGCTACACCTTC
CASSIVQGVLLNSGYTF
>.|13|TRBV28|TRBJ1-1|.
TGTGCCAGCAGATCTCCGGGGGCAGAGGAAGCTTTCTTT
CASRSPGAEEAFF
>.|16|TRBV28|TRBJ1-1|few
TGTGCCAGCAGTTCGGGGCAGGGGTCCTTGAACACTGAAGCTTTCTTT
CASSSGQGSLNTEAFF
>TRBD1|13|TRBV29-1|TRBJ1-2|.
TGCAGCGCCGAAGGACAGGGGGCCGGAGGCTACACCTTC
CSAEGQGAGGYTF
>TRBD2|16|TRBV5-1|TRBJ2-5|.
TGCGCCAGCAGCCTCCGGACTAGCGGGGGGGTAGAGACCCAGTACTTC
CASSLRTSGGVETQYF
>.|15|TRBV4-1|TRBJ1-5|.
TGCGCCAGCAGCCAAGATCCTGGCCTAAGGCAGCCCCAGCATTTT
CASSQDPGLRQPQHF
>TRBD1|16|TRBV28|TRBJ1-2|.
TGTGCCAGCAGTTCAGCCGGGACAGGGGGCGACTATGGCTACACCTTC
CASSSAGTGGDYGYTF
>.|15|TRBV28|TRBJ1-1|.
TGTGCCAGCACCCGGGGGGGCGGACTGAACACTGAAGCTTTCTTT
CASTRGGGLNTEAFF
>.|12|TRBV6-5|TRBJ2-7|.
TGTGCCAGCAGTTTGGCGGGCTACGAGCAGTACTTC
CASSLAGYEQYF
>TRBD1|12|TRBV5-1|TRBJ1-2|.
TGCGCCAGCAGCCCCGGGACAGAGGGCTACACCTTC
CASSPGTEGYTF
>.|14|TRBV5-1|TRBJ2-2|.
TGCGCCAGCAGTCCCTTTTCAGGGACCGGGGAGCTGTTTTTT
CASSPFSGTGELFF
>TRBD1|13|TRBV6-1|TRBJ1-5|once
TGTGCAAGCAACCGGGACAGGTCACAGCCCCAGCATTTT
CASNRDRSQPQHF
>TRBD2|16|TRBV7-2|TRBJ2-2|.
TGTGCCAGCAGCTACTTAGCGGGCGTCACGACCGGGGAGCTGTTTTTT
CASSYLAGVTTGELFF
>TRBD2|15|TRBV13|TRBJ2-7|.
TGTGCCAGCAGCGACGTAGCGGGGGGCCCAGGGGAGCAGTACTTC
CASSDVAGGPGEQYF
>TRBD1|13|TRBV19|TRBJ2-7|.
TGTGCCAGTAGTGCACGGACAGGGAACGAGCAGTACTTC
CASSARTGNEQYF